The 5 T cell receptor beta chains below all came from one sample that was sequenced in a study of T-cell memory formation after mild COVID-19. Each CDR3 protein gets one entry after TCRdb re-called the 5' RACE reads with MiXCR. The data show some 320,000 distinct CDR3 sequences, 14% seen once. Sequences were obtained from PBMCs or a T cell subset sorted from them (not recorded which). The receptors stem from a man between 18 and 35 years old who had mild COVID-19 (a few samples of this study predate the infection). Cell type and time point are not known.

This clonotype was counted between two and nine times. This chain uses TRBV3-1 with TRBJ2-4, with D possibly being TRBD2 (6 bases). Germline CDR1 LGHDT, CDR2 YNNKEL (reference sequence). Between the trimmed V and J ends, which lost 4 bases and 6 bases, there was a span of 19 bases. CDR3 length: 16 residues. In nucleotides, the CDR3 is TGTGCCAGCAGCCTCCTCCTAGGGCCCGGGGGAAACATTCAGTACTTC. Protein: CASSLLLGPGGNIQYF.

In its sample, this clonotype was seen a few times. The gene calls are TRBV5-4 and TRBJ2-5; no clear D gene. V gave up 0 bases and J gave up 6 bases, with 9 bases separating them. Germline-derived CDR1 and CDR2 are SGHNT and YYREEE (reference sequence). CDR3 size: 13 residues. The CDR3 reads CASSLVTSKTQYF. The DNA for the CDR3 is TGTGCCAGCAGCTTGGTCACTTCCAAGACCCAGTACTTC.

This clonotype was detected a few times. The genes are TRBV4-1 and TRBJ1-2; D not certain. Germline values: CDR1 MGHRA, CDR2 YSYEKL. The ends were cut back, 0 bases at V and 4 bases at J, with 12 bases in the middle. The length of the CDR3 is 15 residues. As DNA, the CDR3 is TGCGCCAGCAGCCAAGATCGCGGGGTAGGCTATGGCTACACCTTC. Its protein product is CASSQDRGVGYGYTF.

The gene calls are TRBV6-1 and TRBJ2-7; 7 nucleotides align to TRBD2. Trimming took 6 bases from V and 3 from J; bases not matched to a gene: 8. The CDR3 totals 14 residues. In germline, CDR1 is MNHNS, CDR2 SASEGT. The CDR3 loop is CASSATGGDYEQYF. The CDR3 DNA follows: TGTGCCAGCAGCGCCACGGGGGGAGACTACGAGCAGTACTTC.

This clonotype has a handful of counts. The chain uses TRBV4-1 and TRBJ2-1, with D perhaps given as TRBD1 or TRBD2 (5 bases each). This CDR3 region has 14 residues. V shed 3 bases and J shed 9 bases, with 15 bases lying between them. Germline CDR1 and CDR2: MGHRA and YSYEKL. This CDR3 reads CASSHRDPAGEQFF. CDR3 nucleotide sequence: TGCGCCAGCAGCCACCGGGACCCCGCAGGTGAGCAGTTCTTC.